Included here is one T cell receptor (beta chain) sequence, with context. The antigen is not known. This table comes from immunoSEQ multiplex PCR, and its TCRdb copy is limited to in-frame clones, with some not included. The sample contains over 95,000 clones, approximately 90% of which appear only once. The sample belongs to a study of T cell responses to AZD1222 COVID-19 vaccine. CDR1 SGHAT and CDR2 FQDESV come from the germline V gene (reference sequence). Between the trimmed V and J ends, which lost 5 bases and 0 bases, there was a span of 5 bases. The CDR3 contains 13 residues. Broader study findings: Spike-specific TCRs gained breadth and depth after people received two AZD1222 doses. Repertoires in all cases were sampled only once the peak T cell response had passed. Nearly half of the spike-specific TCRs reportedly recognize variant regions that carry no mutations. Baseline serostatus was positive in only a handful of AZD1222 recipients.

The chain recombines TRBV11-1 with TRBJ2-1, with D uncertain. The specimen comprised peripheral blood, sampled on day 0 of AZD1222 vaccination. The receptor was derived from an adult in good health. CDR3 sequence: CASSASSYNEQFF. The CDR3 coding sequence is TGTGCCAGCAGCGCGAGCTCCTACAATGAGCAGTTCTTC.